A selection of T cell receptor beta chains follows, all from one sample in a study of shared clonotypes between healthy human individuals. Repertoires were generated with immunoSEQ multiplex PCR, while TCRdb's copy carries only in-frame clones and drops some. The top ten hold roughly 0.15% of the sample, which has approximately 2.5 million clones, around 90% seen once. Sequenced material: naive CD4+ T cells sorted from blood. Every receptor here comes from a man aged 18 to 30 in good health. CDR3s include the opening cysteine and the closing phenylalanine or tryptophan. The order of the fields is V gene, J gene, D gene, clone size, CDR3 protein, CDR3 DNA. A D gene is named only where the DNA matches it firmly. Not all rows give a size; the values are once, few, many and, for expanded clones, a class.

v_gene: TRBV5-6; j_gene: TRBJ1-5; d_gene: .; abundance: .; CDR3aa: CASSLRGISNQPQHF; CDR3nt: TGTGCCAGCAGCTTGCGGGGGATTAGCAATCAGCCCCAGCATTTT
v_gene: TRBV27; j_gene: TRBJ2-7; d_gene: TRBD1; abundance: .; CDR3aa: CASSFRQGFYEQYF; CDR3nt: TGTGCCAGCAGTTTCAGACAGGGATTCTACGAGCAGTACTTC
v_gene: TRBV30; j_gene: TRBJ1-5; d_gene: .; abundance: few; CDR3aa: CAWSHQVHQPQHF; CDR3nt: TGTGCCTGGAGTCACCAGGTCCACCAGCCCCAGCATTTT
v_gene: TRBV30; j_gene: TRBJ1-1; d_gene: .; abundance: once; CDR3aa: CAWSVGRNLPNTEAFF; CDR3nt: TGTGCCTGGAGTGTAGGACGCAACCTACCGAACACTGAAGCTTTCTTT
v_gene: TRBV4-3; j_gene: TRBJ2-1; d_gene: TRBD2; abundance: .; CDR3aa: CASSRLREGPYNEQFF; CDR3nt: TGCGCCAGCAGCCGCCTACGGGAGGGCCCCTACAATGAGCAGTTCTTC
v_gene: TRBV5-1; j_gene: TRBJ2-1; d_gene: .; abundance: few; CDR3aa: CASSLGGNTYNEQFF; CDR3nt: TGCGCCAGCAGTCTAGGCGGGAATACCTACAATGAGCAGTTCTTC
v_gene: TRBV6-1; j_gene: TRBJ1-3; d_gene: .; abundance: .; CDR3aa: CASIADYSSGNTIYF; CDR3nt: TGTGCCAGCATCGCCGATTACAGCTCTGGAAACACCATATATTTT
v_gene: TRBV2; j_gene: TRBJ2-7; d_gene: .; abundance: once; CDR3aa: CASSPDGDKYF; CDR3nt: TGTGCCAGCAGTCCGGACGGGGACAAGTACTTC
v_gene: TRBV18; j_gene: TRBJ2-3; d_gene: .; abundance: .; CDR3aa: CASSLGTTDTQYF; CDR3nt: TGTGCCAGCTCACTAGGGACCACAGATACGCAGTATTTT
v_gene: TRBV30; j_gene: TRBJ2-2; d_gene: TRBD2; abundance: .; CDR3aa: CAWRGLAGGGELFF; CDR3nt: TGTGCCTGGAGGGGACTAGCGGGAGGCGGGGAGCTGTTTTTT
v_gene: TRBV5-1; j_gene: TRBJ2-3; d_gene: TRBD2; abundance: .; CDR3aa: CASSPLPAGGRNTQYF; CDR3nt: TGCGCCAGCAGCCCCCTCCCAGCGGGGGGACGGAATACGCAGTATTTT
v_gene: TRBV6-6; j_gene: TRBJ2-7; d_gene: TRBD1; abundance: .; CDR3aa: CASSTTETGGGYEQYF; CDR3nt: TGTGCCAGCAGTACTACCGAAACAGGGGGAGGCTACGAGCAGTACTTC
v_gene: TRBV19; j_gene: TRBJ2-3; d_gene: TRBD2; abundance: .; CDR3aa: CASSIGGLAGTDTQYF; CDR3nt: TGTGCCAGTAGTATCGGGGGACTAGCGGGAACAGATACGCAGTATTTT
v_gene: TRBV9; j_gene: TRBJ1-1; d_gene: TRBD1; abundance: .; CDR3aa: CASTRLGQVNTEAFF; CDR3nt: TGTGCCAGCACCCGGCTGGGACAGGTCAACACTGAAGCTTTCTTT
v_gene: TRBV5-1; j_gene: TRBJ2-2; d_gene: .; abundance: .; CDR3aa: CASSPGVFTGELFF; CDR3nt: TGCGCCAGCAGCCCAGGGGTATTCACCGGGGAGCTGTTTTTT
v_gene: TRBV2; j_gene: TRBJ1-4; d_gene: .; abundance: .; CDR3aa: CASSEGVNEKLFF; CDR3nt: TGTGCCAGCAGTGAAGGCGTGAATGAAAAACTGTTTTTT
v_gene: TRBV2; j_gene: TRBJ1-5; d_gene: .; abundance: .; CDR3aa: CASSEQDNAFYQPQHF; CDR3nt: TGTGCCAGCAGTGAACAGGACAATGCCTTCTATCAGCCCCAGCATTTT
v_gene: TRBV6-5; j_gene: TRBJ2-7; d_gene: TRBD2; abundance: .; CDR3aa: CASIQSGESYEQYF; CDR3nt: TGTGCCAGCATTCAAAGCGGGGAGTCCTACGAGCAGTACTTC
v_gene: TRBV28; j_gene: TRBJ2-1; d_gene: .; abundance: .; CDR3aa: CASSLPPGSREQFF; CDR3nt: TGTGCCAGCAGTCTCCCCCCAGGCTCTCGAGAGCAGTTCTTC
v_gene: TRBV6-5; j_gene: TRBJ2-7; d_gene: .; abundance: .; CDR3aa: CASSYGRGGPYEQYF; CDR3nt: TGTGCCAGCAGTTACGGGAGGGGGGGTCCATACGAGCAGTACTTC
v_gene: TRBV6-1; j_gene: TRBJ2-2; d_gene: TRBD2; abundance: .; CDR3aa: CASSATSSLAGELFF; CDR3nt: TGTGCCAGCAGTGCGACTAGCTCGCTCGCCGGGGAGCTGTTTTTT
v_gene: TRBV5-1; j_gene: TRBJ1-2; d_gene: TRBD1; abundance: .; CDR3aa: CASSGGQQANYGYTF; CDR3nt: TGCGCCAGCAGCGGGGGACAGCAAGCTAACTATGGCTACACCTTC
v_gene: TRBV6-1; j_gene: TRBJ2-3; d_gene: .; abundance: .; CDR3aa: CASSEAGGADTQYF; CDR3nt: TGTGCCAGCAGTGAAGCGGGAGGAGCAGATACGCAGTATTTT
v_gene: TRBV6-5; j_gene: TRBJ1-5; d_gene: TRBD1; abundance: .; CDR3aa: CASSQGGNQPQHF; CDR3nt: TGTGCCAGCAGTCAGGGGGGCAATCAGCCCCAGCATTTT
v_gene: TRBV5-1; j_gene: TRBJ1-1; d_gene: .; abundance: .; CDR3aa: CASSLGTQLVAEAFF; CDR3nt: TGCGCCAGCAGCTTGGGGACGCAATTGGTCGCTGAAGCTTTCTTT
v_gene: TRBV6-5; j_gene: TRBJ1-4; d_gene: TRBD1; abundance: once; CDR3aa: CASRDRDNEKLFF; CDR3nt: TGTGCCAGCAGGGACAGGGATAATGAAAAACTGTTTTTT
v_gene: TRBV2; j_gene: TRBJ2-7; d_gene: .; abundance: once; CDR3aa: CASGGRTYEQYF; CDR3nt: TGTGCCAGCGGGGGACGGACCTACGAGCAGTACTTC
v_gene: TRBV18; j_gene: TRBJ1-5; d_gene: TRBD1; abundance: .; CDR3aa: CASSQNMEGAVSNQPQHF; CDR3nt: TGTGCCAGCTCACAAAACATGGAGGGGGCGGTGAGCAATCAGCCCCAGCATTTT
v_gene: TRBV5-8; j_gene: TRBJ1-4; d_gene: .; abundance: once; CDR3aa: CASTGTTKEKLFF; CDR3nt: TGTGCCAGCACCGGGACTACCAAGGAAAAACTGTTTTTT
v_gene: TRBV6-1; j_gene: TRBJ2-5; d_gene: .; abundance: .; CDR3aa: CASSEVVLGETQYF; CDR3nt: TGTGCCAGCAGTGAAGTAGTCCTGGGGGAGACCCAGTACTTC
v_gene: TRBV10-3; j_gene: TRBJ1-1; d_gene: TRBD1; abundance: .; CDR3aa: CAISRQGNTEAFF; CDR3nt: TGTGCCATCAGTAGACAGGGGAACACTGAAGCTTTCTTT
v_gene: TRBV6-5; j_gene: TRBJ1-2; d_gene: TRBD1; abundance: .; CDR3aa: CASSRTGSNGYTF; CDR3nt: TGTGCCAGCAGTCGGACAGGGTCGAATGGCTACACCTTC
v_gene: TRBV2; j_gene: TRBJ1-6; d_gene: .; abundance: .; CDR3aa: CASILGVTNSPLHF; CDR3nt: TGTGCCAGCATCTTAGGGGTTACCAATTCACCCCTCCACTTT
v_gene: TRBV5-1; j_gene: TRBJ2-1; d_gene: .; abundance: .; CDR3aa: CASSFGTPNNEQFF; CDR3nt: TGCGCCAGCAGCTTTGGGACACCGAACAATGAGCAGTTCTTC
v_gene: TRBV6-1; j_gene: TRBJ2-3; d_gene: TRBD2; abundance: .; CDR3aa: CASSGTSGGTSTDTQYF; CDR3nt: TGTGCCAGCAGTGGGACTAGCGGGGGGACTAGCACAGATACGCAGTATTTT
v_gene: TRBV30; j_gene: TRBJ1-5; d_gene: .; abundance: .; CDR3aa: CAWSAGGISNQPQHF; CDR3nt: TGTGCCTGGAGTGCTGGGGGAATTAGCAATCAGCCCCAGCATTTT
v_gene: TRBV5-8; j_gene: TRBJ1-2; d_gene: .; abundance: .; CDR3aa: CASSEYTGQQRGYTF; CDR3nt: TGTGCCAGCAGCGAATACACTGGACAGCAGAGAGGCTACACCTTC
v_gene: TRBV7-2; j_gene: TRBJ2-7; d_gene: .; abundance: .; CDR3aa: CASSLATGAYEQYF; CDR3nt: TGTGCCAGCAGCTTAGCGACAGGCGCCTACGAGCAGTACTTC
v_gene: TRBV6-6; j_gene: TRBJ2-3; d_gene: .; abundance: once; CDR3aa: CASRFGARTWDTQYF; CDR3nt: TGTGCCAGCCGGTTTGGAGCGCGAACCTGGGATACGCAGTATTTT
v_gene: TRBV6-5; j_gene: TRBJ2-7; d_gene: TRBD2; abundance: .; CDR3aa: CASSYDAGEGYEQYF; CDR3nt: TGTGCCAGCAGTTACGATGCGGGAGAGGGGTACGAGCAGTACTTC
v_gene: TRBV4-1; j_gene: TRBJ2-5; d_gene: TRBD1; abundance: .; CDR3aa: CASRPTGEETQYF; CDR3nt: TGCGCCAGCAGACCCACAGGGGAAGAGACCCAGTACTTC
v_gene: TRBV5-4; j_gene: TRBJ2-5; d_gene: .; abundance: once; CDR3aa: CASRPRVSETQYF; CDR3nt: TGTGCCAGCAGACCCCGGGTTTCGGAGACCCAGTACTTC
v_gene: TRBV20-1; j_gene: TRBJ1-4; d_gene: .; abundance: .; CDR3aa: CSGWVNEKLFF; CDR3nt: TGCAGTGGGTGGGTTAATGAAAAACTGTTTTTT
v_gene: TRBV7-9; j_gene: TRBJ2-7; d_gene: .; abundance: .; CDR3aa: CASSFRELSRYEQYF; CDR3nt: TGTGCCAGCAGCTTCCGGGAGCTGAGCCGGTACGAGCAGTACTTC
v_gene: TRBV4-1; j_gene: TRBJ2-5; d_gene: TRBD1; abundance: .; CDR3aa: CASSQDFPGQQETQYF; CDR3nt: TGCGCCAGCAGCCAAGATTTTCCGGGACAGCAAGAGACCCAGTACTTC
v_gene: TRBV9; j_gene: TRBJ1-1; d_gene: .; abundance: .; CDR3aa: CASSVGPGSTEAFF; CDR3nt: TGTGCCAGCAGCGTAGGGCCAGGGAGCACTGAAGCTTTCTTT
v_gene: TRBV12-5; j_gene: TRBJ1-1; d_gene: .; abundance: .; CDR3aa: CASGLGTVKAFF; CDR3nt: TGTGCTAGTGGTTTGGGGACAGTTAAAGCTTTCTTT
v_gene: TRBV13; j_gene: TRBJ2-7; d_gene: .; abundance: .; CDR3aa: CASSLGPSRGNEQYF; CDR3nt: TGTGCCAGCAGCTTAGGCCCTAGCAGGGGCAACGAGCAGTACTTC